The 13 T cell receptor beta chains given below trace back to one sample, sequenced in a study of CD8+CD57+ T cells in acquired aplastic anemia. Template material for TCR beta VDJ and CDR3 profiling consisted of genomic DNA. TCRdb re-called the reads through MiXCR, storing one row per CDR3 protein. Altogether some 150,000 distinct CDR3 sequences are present, over 55% being singletons, with the ten largest covering 35% to 60%. Flow cytometry had shown expanded CD8+CD57+ cells in the patients chosen for sequencing. Sequenced input: sorted CD4+, CD8+, or CD8+CD57+ T cells (not recorded which) from PBMCs. These receptors were collected from a human donor with aplastic anemia.

This clonotype occurred once. This chain uses TRBV5-8 with TRBJ2-1; 11 nucleotides align to TRBD2. After removal of 4 bases from V and 9 bases from J, the junction contained 9 bases not matched to a gene. CDR1 is SGHTS, CDR2 YDEGEE, per germline. The CDR3 length is 15 residues. CDR3 nucleotides: TGTGCCAGCAGCCAGGGACTAGCGGACTTAAGTGAGCAGTTCTTC. As protein: CASSQGLADLSEQFF.

The chain links TRBV5-1 to TRBJ2-3; 7 bases align to TRBD1. The junction had 4 bases not matched to a gene; V was cut back by 4 bases and J by 2 bases. The CDR3 is 14 amino acids. Germline V gene data show CDR1 as SGHRS and CDR2 as YFSETQ. CDR3 in amino acids: CASSLGQTTDTQYF. CDR3 bases: TGCGCCAGCAGCCTGGGACAGACCACAGATACGCAGTATTTT. The full variable domain, with the rest looked up from reference TRBV5-1 and TRBJ2-3, is KAGVTQTPRYLIKTRGQQVTLSCSPISGHRSVSWYQQTPGQGLQFLFEYFSETQRNKGNFPGRFSGRQFSNSRSEMNVSTLELGDSALYLCASSLGQTTDTQYFGPGTRLTVL.

The chain has TRBV29-1 and TRBJ2-1; weak D call: TRBD2 (6 bases). Trimming took 6 bases from V and 5 from J, leaving 20 bases between them. The CDR3 runs 15 residues. CDR1 and CDR2 (germline): SQVTM, ANQGSEA. The CDR3 nucleotides are TGCAGCGTCGGCCGCGGTAGCGGAGGGCACAATGAGCAGTTCTTC. This encodes CSVGRGSGGHNEQFF.

The rearrangement joins TRBV12-3 or TRBV12-4 to TRBJ2-7; D remains ambiguous. The CDR3 covers 13 residues. Trimming removed 6 bases from V and 1 base from J, with 10 bases in between. The CDR3 protein is CASRSDKSYEQYF. The CDR3, as DNA: TGTGCCAGCAGATCAGACAAATCCTACGAGCAGTACTTC.

This rearrangement joins TRBV7-2 to TRBJ2-1; no firm D call. The V gene's germline CDR1 is SGHTA and CDR2 FQGNSA. Trimming took 2 bases from V and 3 from J, leaving 11 bases between them. This CDR3 is built from 15 residues. As DNA, the CDR3 is TGTGCCAGCAGCTTATCTTGGGGTCGCTACAATGAGCAGTTCTTC. Translation: CASSLSWGRYNEQFF.

This clonotype was recorded many times. CDR3 DNA sequence: TGCAGTGCTAGCTCGGAGGGGAGCAACTCTGGGGCCAACGTCCTGACTTTC. It translates to CSASSEGSNSGANVLTF. The chain recombines TRBV20-1 with TRBJ2-6; tentative D call: TRBD2 (6 bases). Per the germline V gene, CDR1 is DFQATT and CDR2 is SNEGSKA (reference sequence). V was trimmed by 3 bases and J by 0 bases, leaving 15 bases between them. This CDR3 spans 17 amino acids.

The gene calls are TRBV25-1 and TRBJ2-7; perhaps TRBD1 as D (6 bases). The CDR3 spans 13 residues. Germline CDR1 MGHDK, CDR2 SYGVNS. V was shortened by 4 bases and J by 9 bases, with 16 bases between the two germline ends. CDR3 DNA sequence: TGTGCCAGCAGTGCGGACGACAGGCGGCGGCAGTACTTC. Its translation: CASSADDRRRQYF.

The chain is built from TRBV7-2 and TRBJ2-1, with D possibly TRBD1 on 6 matching bases. Germline lookup yields CDR1 SGHTA and CDR2 FQGNSA. CDR3 length: 15 residues. V shed 6 bases and J shed 2 bases, with 14 bases lying between them. The CDR3 DNA is TGTGCCAGCAGTCCCAGGGCAGGGGCCTACAATGAGCAGTTCTTC. Protein: CASSPRAGAYNEQFF.

This sequence joins TRBV15 and TRBJ1-3; weak D call: TRBD1 (5 bases). CDR1 and CDR2 from the germline V gene are LNHNV and YYDKDF (reference sequence). The CDR3 runs 15 residues. The V and J ends lost 0 bases and 4 bases respectively, with 10 bases between them. CDR3 region: CATSREPGDGNTIYF. CDR3 nucleotide sequence: TGTGCCACCAGCAGAGAACCCGGGGACGGAAACACCATATATTTT.

This chain links TRBV24-1 with TRBJ2-7, with TRBD1 matching 10 bases. Germline V gene lookup returns CDR1 KGHDR and CDR2 SFDVKD. Trimming removed 3 bases from V and 7 bases from J; junction bases left unmatched: 5. The CDR3 loop spans 14 amino acids. The CDR3 region is CATSDPDRGREQYF. The CDR3 DNA reads TGTGCCACCAGTGATCCGGACAGGGGGAGAGAGCAGTACTTC.

The V and J genes are TRBV24-1 and TRBJ2-5; the D is unclear. Trimming removed 5 bases from V and 2 bases from J, with 14 bases in between. The length of the CDR3 is 15 residues. Germline CDR1 is KGHDR and CDR2 is SFDVKD. The CDR3 bases are TGTGCCACCAGTGCCCCGCATCCCCTTCAAGAGACCCAGTACTTC. Its translation is CATSAPHPLQETQYF.

This chain links TRBV24-1 with TRBJ1-2, with D unclear. Per the germline V gene, CDR1 is KGHDR and CDR2 is SFDVKD. The CDR3 is made up of 16 amino acids. Trimming took 4 bases from V and 5 from J, leaving 19 bases between them. The CDR3 DNA is TGTGCCACCAGTGACCCTACGTCTGAGGCGGGATATGGCTACACCTTC. Amino acids: CATSDPTSEAGYGYTF.

The V call is TRBV7-3, the J call TRBJ2-1; D is perhaps TRBD2 (7 bases). V shed 3 bases and J shed 5 bases, with 11 bases lying between them. The CDR3 has 14 amino acids. The V gene's germline CDR1 is SGHTA and CDR2 FQGTGA. The CDR3 loop is CASSLGGAHNEQFF. The DNA for the CDR3 is TGTGCCAGCAGCTTGGGGGGGGCCCACAATGAGCAGTTCTTC.